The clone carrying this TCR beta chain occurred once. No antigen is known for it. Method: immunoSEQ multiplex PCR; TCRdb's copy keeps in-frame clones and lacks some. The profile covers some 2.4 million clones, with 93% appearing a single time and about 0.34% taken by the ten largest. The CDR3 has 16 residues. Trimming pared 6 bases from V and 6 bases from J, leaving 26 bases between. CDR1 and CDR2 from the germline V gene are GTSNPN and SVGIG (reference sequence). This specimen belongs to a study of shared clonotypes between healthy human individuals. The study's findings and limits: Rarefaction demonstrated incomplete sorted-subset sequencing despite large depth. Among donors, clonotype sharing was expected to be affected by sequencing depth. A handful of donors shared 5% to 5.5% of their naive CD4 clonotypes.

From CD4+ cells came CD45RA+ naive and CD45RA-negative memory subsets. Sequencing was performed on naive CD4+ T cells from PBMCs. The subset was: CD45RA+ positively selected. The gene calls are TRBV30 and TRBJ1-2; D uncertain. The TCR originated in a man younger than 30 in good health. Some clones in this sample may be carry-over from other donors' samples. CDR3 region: CACYPHKGRPVNGYTF. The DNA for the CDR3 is TGTGCCTGTTACCCCCATAAAGGACGGCCTGTGAATGGCTACACCTTC.